One and the same sample provided the 30 T cell receptor beta chains below, sequenced in a study of blood T cell repertoires in COVID-19 (dated by TCRdb to 2020 to 2021). Libraries were built with the immunoSEQ multiplex PCR assay. The clones in this table, taken by TCRdb from immuneACCESS, are in-frame only. Not every clone is retained; where verified, under half of the shortfall comes from an unresolved V gene, and the cause of the rest is unknown. In this sample the table shows roughly 260,000 clones, about 89% of which occur a single time. Over 2% of the sample comes from the top ten. Source material: peripheral blood. Source of these receptors: a woman aged 45 to 65 with acute or convalescent COVID-19.

The chain couples TRBV6-5 to TRBJ1-1; 8 bases match TRBD1. The CDR3 runs 13 residues. Germline CDR1 MNHEY, CDR2 SVGAGI. The junction had 11 bases not matched to a gene; V was cut back by 5 bases and J by 12 bases. CDR3 region: CASSTGQVGDSFF. The CDR3 DNA sequence: TGTGCCAGCAGTACGGGACAGGTGGGTGATTCTTTCTTT.

This chain links TRBV4-3 with TRBJ1-6; TRBD1 agrees at 8 bases. Germline values: CDR1 LGHNA, CDR2 YSLEER. The trim removed 2 bases at V and 7 bases at J, leaving 4 bases unmatched. The CDR3 totals 15 residues. The CDR3, as DNA: TGCGCCAGCAGCCAATTGACAGGGGCCAATTCACCCCTCCACTTT. This gives the protein CASSQLTGANSPLHF.

The count of this clone is one. The chain carries TRBV2 and TRBJ2-1; the D gene is possibly TRBD2 (6 bases). The CDR3 is 13 amino acids. Germline CDR1 SNHLY, CDR2 FYNNEI. Trimming pared 8 bases from V and 7 bases from J, leaving 15 bases between. The CDR3 is CASGGTQRNEQFF. The CDR3 DNA reads TGTGCCAGCGGAGGGACTCAGCGGAATGAGCAGTTCTTC.

For the CDR3, the DNA is TGTGCCACCAGTGAGCGACAGGGCGGTAACGAGCCCCAGCATTTT. This translates into CATSERQGGNEPQHF. The genes are TRBV24-1 and TRBJ1-5, with 7 bases fitting TRBD1. The V gene's germline CDR1 is KGHDR and CDR2 SFDVKD. The CDR3 has 15 residues. V lost 4 bases and J lost 8; bases outside the gene matches: 10.

The chain links TRBV28 to TRBJ2-3; TRBD2 aligns across 8 bases. Germline CDR1 reads MDHEN; CDR2 reads SYDVKM. The V segment lost 6 bases and the J segment 3 bases; nucleotides outside the gene matches: 8. The CDR3 extends over 15 amino acids. The CDR3 DNA is TGTGCCAGCAGCCCGCCCGGCGGGGGGACAGATACGCAGTATTTT. It encodes CASSPPGGGTDTQYF.

V usage is TRBV28 and J usage is TRBJ1-1; TRBD1 agrees at 8 bases. J was trimmed by 4 bases and V by 6 bases; bases with no gene match: 7. Per the germline V gene, CDR1 is MDHEN and CDR2 is SYDVKM. CDR3 length: 14 residues. CDR3 sequence reads: CASRWTGRSTEAFF. CDR3 bases: TGTGCCAGCAGATGGACAGGGCGGAGCACTGAAGCTTTCTTT.

V usage is TRBV4-3 and J usage is TRBJ2-3, with TRBD2 identical over 7 bases. The CDR3 is 17 residues long. The J segment lost 2 bases and the V segment lost 1 base, leaving 9 bases of the junction unmatched. Germline CDR1 reads LGHNA; CDR2 reads YSLEER. The chain's CDR3 is CASSQVRWLADTDTQYF. CDR3 nucleotides: TGCGCCAGCAGCCAAGTGAGGTGGCTAGCGGACACAGATACGCAGTATTTT.

The rearrangement links TRBV29-1 to TRBJ2-2, with 8 bases aligning to TRBD1. Germline CDR1 reads SQVTM; CDR2 reads ANQGSEA. V dropped 3 bases and J dropped 4; count of bases not matched to a gene: 1. CDR3 length equals 13 residues. CDR3 loop: CSVDDRGTGELFF. CDR3 coding DNA: TGCAGCGTTGACGACAGGGGCACCGGGGAGCTGTTTTTT.

The chain employs TRBV18 and TRBJ1-3; D not certain. Germline CDR1 is KGHSH and CDR2 is LQKENI. CDR3 size: 16 residues. The V end was cut by 2 bases, the J end by 3 bases, with 14 bases between. The CDR3 here is CASSPNQVMGGNTIYF. The CDR3 DNA sequence: TGTGCCAGCTCACCAAATCAGGTTATGGGTGGAAACACCATATATTTT.

The rearrangement uses TRBV5-5 and TRBJ1-2; D not resolved. CDR3 size: 16 residues. Between the trimmed V and J ends, which lost 4 bases and 3 bases, there was a span of 19 bases. CDR1 is SGHKS and CDR2 is YYEKEE in the germline V gene (reference sequence). The CDR3 sequence is CASSVSGPRPDYGYTF. In DNA, the CDR3 is TGTGCCAGCAGCGTATCAGGTCCCCGGCCGGACTATGGCTACACCTTC.

This chain connects TRBV19 to TRBJ2-7; TRBD1 is a possible D gene (5 bases). Germline CDR1 reads LNHDA; CDR2 reads SQIVND (reference sequence). Trimming shortened V by 1 base and J by 4 bases, and 8 bases separated the two germline ends. The CDR3 sequence is 13 residues long. The CDR3 loop reads CASSIVSGYEQYF. CDR3 nucleotide sequence: TGTGCCAGTAGTATAGTTTCAGGGTACGAGCAGTACTTC.

The chain has TRBV7-2 and TRBJ2-7; 7 positions match TRBD2. The length of the CDR3 is 15 residues. V dropped 3 bases and J dropped 2; count of bases not matched to a gene: 7. Germline-derived CDR1 and CDR2 are SGHTA and FQGNSA. CDR3 loop: CASSFEAGRPYEQYF. CDR3 bases: TGTGCCAGCAGCTTTGAAGCGGGGCGACCCTACGAGCAGTACTTC.

V gene TRBV11-2 combines with J gene TRBJ1-3, with 9 nucleotides matching TRBD1. Per germline, CDR1 SGHAT and CDR2 FQNNGV. V dropped 5 bases and J dropped 4; count of bases not matched to a gene: 6. The CDR3 extends over 15 amino acids. The CDR3: CASSRDRAGGNTIYF. The CDR3 DNA reads as TGTGCCAGCAGCCGGGACAGGGCGGGAGGAAACACCATATATTTT.

The CDR3 DNA reads TGCGCCAGCCGGGGACTAGCGGAAAATGAGCAGTTCTTC. Encoded protein: CASRGLAENEQFF. This chain joins TRBV4-1 and TRBJ2-1; the match to TRBD2 covers 11 bases. This CDR3 region has 13 residues. V dropped 8 bases and J dropped 7; count of bases not matched to a gene: 4. Looked up from germline, CDR1 is MGHRA and CDR2 is YSYEKL.

V gene TRBV25-1 combines with J gene TRBJ2-7; TRBD2 might be the D (5 bases). V was shortened by 6 bases and J by 0 bases, with 21 bases between the two germline ends. This CDR3 region has 17 residues. Germline CDR1 is MGHDK and CDR2 is SYGVNS. CDR3 protein: CASRTGIFFSSSYEQYF. Here the CDR3 DNA reads TGTGCCAGCAGAACCGGGATTTTCTTTTCGAGCTCCTACGAGCAGTACTTC.

The chain uses TRBV28 and TRBJ2-2; a weak D match, TRBD2 (5 bases). The V and J ends lost 2 bases and 0 bases respectively, with 16 bases between them. The CDR3 extends over 18 amino acids. In germline, CDR1 is MDHEN, CDR2 SYDVKM. In DNA, the CDR3 is TGTGCCAGCAGTTTACCGGGTTCGAGGGCAGCGAACACCGGGGAGCTGTTTTTT. It codes for CASSLPGSRAANTGELFF.

The rearrangement joins TRBV7-9 to TRBJ2-2; 7 bases align to TRBD2. The CDR3 sequence is 15 residues long. With 5 bases clipped from V and 2 bases from J, the junction kept 5 bases outside the gene matches. Germline V gene sequence: CDR1 SEHNR, CDR2 FQNEAQ (reference sequence). CDR3 residues: CASSPGRFNTGELFF. In DNA form, the CDR3 reads TGTGCCAGCAGCCCCGGGAGGTTTAACACCGGGGAGCTGTTTTTT.

The V and J genes are TRBV2 and TRBJ1-2; 8 positions match TRBD1. With V trimmed by 8 bases and J by 4 bases, 6 bases remained unmatched. The CDR3 is 13 residues long. CDR1 is SNHLY and CDR2 is FYNNEI in the germline V gene. CDR3 residues: CASAGQAIYGYTF. Written as DNA, the CDR3 is TGTGCCAGCGCGGGACAGGCCATCTATGGCTACACCTTC.

The genes are TRBV7-8 and TRBJ2-3, with D hard to call. Germline CDR1 reads SGHVS; CDR2 reads FQNEAQ. The V gene lost 5 bases and the J gene lost 2 bases, with 8 bases spanning the gap. This CDR3 has 13 residues. CDR3 in DNA: TGTGCCAGCAGCCCCGACACCACAGATACGCAGTATTTT. Translating it yields CASSPDTTDTQYF.

The gene calls are TRBV5-1 and TRBJ2-7; possibly TRBD2 for D (5 bases). V was shortened by 0 bases and J by 9 bases, with 16 bases between the two germline ends. CDR1 and CDR2 from the germline V gene are SGHRS and YFSETQ. CDR3 length: 14 residues. CDR3 DNA: TGCGCCAGCAGCTTGGCGTCTAGCAGTGTGGGGCAGTACTTC. It translates to CASSLASSSVGQYF.

CDR3 region: CASSQDVGLAGAVETQYF. In nucleotides, the CDR3 is TGTGCCAGCAGCCAAGATGTTGGACTAGCGGGAGCTGTAGAGACCCAGTACTTC. The chain recombines TRBV4-2 with TRBJ2-5, with 13 bases lining up with TRBD2. V lost 0 bases to trimming and J lost 4 bases; unmatched junction nucleotides: 8. The germline gives CDR1 LGHNA, CDR2 YNFKEQ. CDR3 length: 18 amino acids.

The chain has TRBV28 and TRBJ2-3; weak D call: TRBD2 (8 bases). The V end lost 6 bases, the J end lost 0 bases, and 22 bases lay between the germline ends. The CDR3 totals 18 residues. Germline-derived CDR1 and CDR2 are MDHEN and SYDVKM. The CDR3: CASRVAGTETSSTDTQYF. The CDR3 region has the DNA TGTGCCAGCAGGGTAGCGGGGACAGAAACCTCTAGCACAGATACGCAGTATTTT.

This clone appeared a single time. The chain links TRBV28 to TRBJ1-2; D might be TRBD1 (5 bases). Germline CDR1 is MDHEN and CDR2 is SYDVKM. V was trimmed by 6 bases and J by 7 bases, leaving 15 bases between them. CDR3 length: 13 residues. The CDR3 reads CASRTLAGGGYTF. The CDR3 region has the DNA TGTGCCAGCAGAACACTTGCCGGGGGTGGCTACACCTTC.

This chain links TRBV3-1 (or the pseudogene TRBV3-2) with TRBJ2-7, with D possibly TRBD1 on 6 matching bases. The V end lost 10 bases, the J end lost 4 bases, and 11 bases lay between the germline ends. Germline V gene lookup returns CDR1 LGHDT and CDR2 YNNKEL (reference sequence). The CDR3 totals 11 residues. DNA for the CDR3: TGTGCCACCTCCGGACAGTACGAGCAGTACTTC. Residues: CATSGQYEQYF.

The rearrangement links TRBV30 to TRBJ1-2; D is perhaps TRBD1 (5 bases). Between the trimmed V and J ends, which lost 5 bases and 5 bases, there was a span of 18 bases. The CDR3 extends over 14 amino acids. Germline assignment: CDR1 GTSNPN and CDR2 SVGIG (reference sequence). The CDR3 DNA reads TGTGCCTGGCAGCAGGGTTTAGTAGGGTATGGCTACACCTTC. Its protein product is CAWQQGLVGYGYTF.

This clone was observed a few times. The gene calls are TRBV28 and TRBJ2-1; TRBD2 matches 7 bases. V dropped 6 bases and J dropped 6; count of bases not matched to a gene: 14. The CDR3 totals 16 residues. Germline CDR1 is MDHEN and CDR2 is SYDVKM. CDR3 loop: CASRDLWGGSGNEQFF. The CDR3 nucleotides are TGTGCCAGCAGAGACCTATGGGGCGGGAGCGGCAATGAGCAGTTCTTC.

This chain uses TRBV19 with TRBJ2-7; D perhaps matches TRBD1 (8 bases). V dropped 5 bases and J dropped 1 base, with 15 bases sitting between them. The germline CDR1 and CDR2 sequences are LNHDA and SQIVND (reference sequence). The CDR3 runs to 15 residues. The CDR3 protein is CASSGSQGGSYEQYF. The CDR3 coding sequence is TGTGCCAGTAGTGGATCACAGGGGGGGTCCTACGAGCAGTACTTC.

V is TRBV12-3 or TRBV12-4 and J is TRBJ1-3, with no clear D. The CDR3 has 12 amino acids. V was shortened by 5 bases and J by 8 bases, with 10 bases between the two germline ends. CDR3 amino acids: CASSDGGDTIYF. The CDR3 DNA follows: TGTGCCAGCAGTGACGGCGGTGACACCATATATTTT.

This chain connects TRBV28 to TRBJ2-3, with TRBD2 identical over 10 bases. The CDR3 length is 14 residues. Trimming took 6 bases from V and 3 from J; bases not matched to a gene: 3. Germline values: CDR1 MDHEN, CDR2 SYDVKM. For the CDR3, the DNA is TGTGCCAGCAGACTAGCGGGATGGACAGATACGCAGTATTTT. Amino acids: CASRLAGWTDTQYF.

The rearrangement uses TRBV30 and TRBJ1-3; the D is unclear. CDR1 and CDR2 (germline): GTSNPN, SVGIG (reference sequence). The CDR3 extends over 13 amino acids. Trimming removed 4 bases at V and 0 bases at J, with 7 bases between. This CDR3 reads CAWMLTSGNTIYF. In nucleotides, the CDR3 is TGTGCCTGGATGCTAACCTCTGGAAACACCATATATTTT.